This TCR beta chain was retrieved from a study of cytomegalovirus exposure and HLA in healthy donors. General study findings and limits: There were approximately 150 TCR beta chains listed as cytomegalovirus-associated. A later analysis found most CMV-associated TCR beta chains apparently HLA-restricted. Most TCR sequences were seen very rarely across donors, but some public TCRs occurred in many. In a later analysis, TCR beta V- and J-gene trimming was associated with a missense DCLRE1C variant.

A remark on this clone: Its antigen is unknown.

The study ran its PCR with 60 Vbeta and 13 Jbeta primers. The protocol was immunoSEQ multiplex PCR, while the TCRdb copy is restricted to in-frame clones and leaves out a portion. The sample lists about 170,000 clones, 79% occurring once. Sequenced material: PBMCs. The source of this sequence is a woman in her fifties or sixties in good health and CMV-seronegative.

CDR3 protein: CASSHTGGDYEQYF. CDR3 bases: TGCGCCAGCAGCCACACAGGGGGGGACTACGAGCAGTACTTC. The chain is built from TRBV4-3 and TRBJ2-7; weak D call: TRBD1 (8 bases). Germline V gene data show CDR1 as LGHNA and CDR2 as YSLEER. The CDR3 covers 14 residues. The V end was cut by 3 bases, the J end by 3 bases, with 12 bases between.